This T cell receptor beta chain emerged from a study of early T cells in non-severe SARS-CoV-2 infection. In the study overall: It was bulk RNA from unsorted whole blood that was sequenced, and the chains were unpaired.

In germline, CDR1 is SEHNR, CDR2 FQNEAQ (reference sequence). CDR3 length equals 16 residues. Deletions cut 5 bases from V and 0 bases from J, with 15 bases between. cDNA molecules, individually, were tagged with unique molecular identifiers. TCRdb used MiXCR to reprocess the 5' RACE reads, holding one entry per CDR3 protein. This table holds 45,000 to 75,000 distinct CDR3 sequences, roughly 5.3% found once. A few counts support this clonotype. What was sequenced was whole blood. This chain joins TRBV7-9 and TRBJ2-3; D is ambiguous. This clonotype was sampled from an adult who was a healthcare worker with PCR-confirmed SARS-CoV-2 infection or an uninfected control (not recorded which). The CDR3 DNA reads TGTGCCAGCAGCATACCGATAGTAGTAAGCACAGATACGCAGTATTTT. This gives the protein CASSIPIVVSTDTQYF.